A selection of T cell receptor beta chains follows, all from one sample in a study of T cells in Graves' hyperthyroidism and ophthalmopathy. TCRdb passed the multiplex PCR reads through MiXCR, listing each CDR3 protein once. Of fewer than 800,000 distinct CDR3 sequences in the sample, over 15% were seen once. The sequencing input was blood. Receptors were obtained from a man between 18 and 35 years old with Graves' hyperthyroidism. The CDR3 runs from the conserved cysteine through the conserved F or W. The D gene is left open where the match is weak. Clone size is given for some rows only: seen once, a few or many times, or a class if the clone is expanded.

v_gene: TRBV20-1
j_gene: TRBJ2-1
d_gene: NA
abundance: many
CDR3aa: CSARDRFRLYNEQFF
CDR3nt: TGCAGTGCTAGAGATAGATTCAGGCTTTACAATGAGCAGTTCTTC

v_gene: TRBV2
j_gene: TRBJ2-1
d_gene: TRBD2
abundance: many
CDR3aa: CASSKTSGKGQFF
CDR3nt: TGTGCCAGCAGCAAGACTAGCGGGAAGGGGCAGTTCTTC

v_gene: TRBV6-2/TRBV6-3
j_gene: TRBJ2-1
d_gene: TRBD2
abundance: few
CDR3aa: CASSRIAGLSYNEQFF
CDR3nt: TGTGCCAGCAGTCGAATAGCGGGACTCTCCTACAATGAGCAGTTCTTC

v_gene: TRBV30
j_gene: TRBJ1-6
d_gene: NA
abundance: many
CDR3aa: CAWSASGDSPLHF
CDR3nt: TGTGCCTGGAGTGCCAGTGGAGATTCACCCCTCCACTTT

v_gene: TRBV2
j_gene: TRBJ2-1
d_gene: TRBD2
abundance: few
CDR3aa: CARTSVAGGAPYNEQFF
CDR3nt: TGTGCCAGAACCAGTGTAGCGGGGGGAGCACCCTACAATGAGCAGTTCTTC

v_gene: TRBV27
j_gene: TRBJ1-5
d_gene: NA
abundance: NA
CDR3aa: CASSRSGHLNQPQHF
CDR3nt: TGTGCCAGCAGCCGTTCGGGACATCTGAATCAGCCCCAGCATTTT

v_gene: TRBV24-1
j_gene: TRBJ2-6
d_gene: NA
abundance: many
CDR3aa: CATSEHDRSSGANVLTF
CDR3nt: TGTGCCACCAGTGAGCACGACAGGAGCTCTGGGGCCAACGTCCTGACTTTC

v_gene: TRBV30
j_gene: TRBJ2-2
d_gene: TRBD2
abundance: NA
CDR3aa: CAWSVRGRDTGELFF
CDR3nt: TGTGCCTGGAGTGTACGGGGGAGGGACACCGGGGAGCTGTTTTTT

v_gene: TRBV18
j_gene: TRBJ2-1
d_gene: NA
abundance: many
CDR3aa: CASSPIQYNEQFF
CDR3nt: TGTGCCAGCTCACCCATACAGTACAATGAGCAGTTCTTC

v_gene: TRBV28
j_gene: TRBJ2-3
d_gene: TRBD2
abundance: many
CDR3aa: CASIPPGLAGPSTDTQYF
CDR3nt: TGTGCCAGCATCCCGCCGGGACTAGCGGGACCCAGCACAGATACGCAGTATTTT

v_gene: TRBV9
j_gene: TRBJ2-5
d_gene: NA
abundance: NA
CDR3aa: CASSVEAGLGETQYF
CDR3nt: TGTGCCAGCAGCGTAGAGGCCGGGCTTGGAGAGACCCAGTACTTC

v_gene: TRBV11-3
j_gene: TRBJ2-3
d_gene: NA
abundance: few
CDR3aa: CASGQSYTQYF
CDR3nt: TGTGCCAGCGGCCAATCTTATACGCAGTATTTT

v_gene: TRBV20-1
j_gene: TRBJ2-2
d_gene: TRBD2
abundance: NA
CDR3aa: CSARARGVSGRAPGELFF
CDR3nt: TGCAGTGCTAGAGCCAGGGGTGTAAGCGGGAGGGCCCCCGGGGAGCTGTTTTTT

v_gene: TRBV20-1
j_gene: TRBJ2-7
d_gene: NA
abundance: many
CDR3aa: CSAPSVSDYEQYF
CDR3nt: TGCAGTGCTCCCAGCGTTAGCGACTACGAGCAGTACTTC

v_gene: TRBV12-3/TRBV12-4
j_gene: TRBJ1-3
d_gene: NA
abundance: many
CDR3aa: CASSPFGSGNTIYF
CDR3nt: TGTGCCAGCAGCCCCTTTGGTTCTGGAAACACCATATATTTT

v_gene: TRBV3-1
j_gene: TRBJ2-1
d_gene: TRBD2
abundance: many
CDR3aa: CASSQDRLAGNEQFF
CDR3nt: TGTGCCAGCAGCCAAGATCGCCTAGCGGGCAATGAGCAGTTCTTC

v_gene: TRBV7-3
j_gene: TRBJ1-1
d_gene: NA
abundance: many
CDR3aa: CASSTTQGSPEAFF
CDR3nt: TGTGCCAGCAGCACGACCCAGGGGAGCCCTGAAGCTTTCTTT

v_gene: TRBV12-5
j_gene: TRBJ1-4
d_gene: TRBD1
abundance: many
CDR3aa: CASVDRGGEKLFF
CDR3nt: TGTGCTAGTGTTGACAGGGGAGGAGAAAAACTGTTTTTT

v_gene: TRBV15
j_gene: TRBJ2-5
d_gene: TRBD2
abundance: NA
CDR3aa: CATSHRGGRAREQYF
CDR3nt: TGTGCCACCAGCCACCGGGGCGGGAGGGCCAGAGAGCAGTACTTC

v_gene: TRBV7-2
j_gene: TRBJ2-5
d_gene: NA
abundance: many
CDR3aa: CASSLTNVETQYF
CDR3nt: TGTGCCAGCAGCTTAACCAATGTTGAGACCCAGTACTTC

v_gene: TRBV25-1
j_gene: TRBJ1-5
d_gene: NA
abundance: NA
CDR3aa: CASSGRDTNQPQHF
CDR3nt: TGTGCCAGCAGTGGCCGTGACACCAATCAGCCCCAGCATTTT

v_gene: TRBV12-3/TRBV12-4
j_gene: TRBJ2-1
d_gene: NA
abundance: NA
CDR3aa: CASSSLQGHEQFF
CDR3nt: TGTGCCAGCAGCTCACTTCAGGGGCATGAGCAGTTCTTC

v_gene: TRBV12-3/TRBV12-4
j_gene: TRBJ2-5
d_gene: NA
abundance: few
CDR3aa: CASSLGRRAHF
CDR3nt: TGTGCCAGCAGTTTAGGGCGGAGAGCCCACTTC

v_gene: TRBV20-1
j_gene: TRBJ1-1
d_gene: NA
abundance: NA
CDR3aa: CSASPGSGAMNTEAFF
CDR3nt: TGCAGTGCTAGTCCTGGATCGGGGGCAATGAACACTGAAGCTTTCTTT

v_gene: TRBV27
j_gene: TRBJ2-7
d_gene: NA
abundance: few
CDR3aa: CASSPQLAFAAGGNYEQYF
CDR3nt: TGTGCCAGCAGTCCCCAGTTGGCATTCGCGGCAGGGGGGAATTACGAGCAGTACTTC

v_gene: TRBV9
j_gene: TRBJ1-5
d_gene: NA
abundance: NA
CDR3aa: CASSVGGGQPQHF
CDR3nt: TGTGCCAGCAGCGTAGGGGGCGGACAGCCCCAGCATTTT

v_gene: TRBV7-3
j_gene: TRBJ2-1
d_gene: TRBD2
abundance: NA
CDR3aa: CASSLGTSGGGQFF
CDR3nt: TGTGCCAGCAGCCTCGGGACTAGCGGGGGGGGGCAGTTCTTC

v_gene: TRBV12-3/TRBV12-4
j_gene: TRBJ2-3
d_gene: TRBD2
abundance: NA
CDR3aa: CASSYGRAADTQYF
CDR3nt: TGTGCCAGCAGCTACGGGAGGGCCGCAGATACGCAGTATTTT

v_gene: TRBV20-1
j_gene: TRBJ2-7
d_gene: NA
abundance: few
CDR3aa: CSARVGTNSYEQYF
CDR3nt: TGCAGTGCCCGGGTAGGCACAAACTCCTACGAGCAGTACTTC

v_gene: TRBV7-9
j_gene: TRBJ2-7
d_gene: NA
abundance: NA
CDR3aa: CASSSMDGSYEQYF
CDR3nt: TGTGCCAGCAGCTCCATGGACGGCTCCTACGAGCAGTACTTC

v_gene: TRBV5-1
j_gene: TRBJ2-1
d_gene: NA
abundance: NA
CDR3aa: CASSEGGGSSYNEQFF
CDR3nt: TGCGCCAGCTCCGAGGGGGGGGGCAGCTCCTACAATGAGCAGTTCTTC

v_gene: TRBV3-1
j_gene: TRBJ1-1
d_gene: NA
abundance: many
CDR3aa: CASSQVYGTEAFF
CDR3nt: TGTGCCAGCAGCCAAGTTTACGGGACTGAAGCTTTCTTT

v_gene: TRBV5-8
j_gene: TRBJ2-5
d_gene: TRBD1
abundance: few
CDR3aa: CASSRTGGPQETQYF
CDR3nt: TGTGCCAGCAGCCGTACAGGGGGCCCCCAAGAGACCCAGTACTTC

v_gene: TRBV24-1
j_gene: TRBJ2-6
d_gene: TRBD1
abundance: NA
CDR3aa: CATSAPSGTGSISGANVLTF
CDR3nt: TGTGCCACCAGTGCCCCCTCCGGGACAGGGAGCATCTCTGGGGCCAACGTCCTGACTTTC

v_gene: TRBV24-1
j_gene: TRBJ2-7
d_gene: NA
abundance: many
CDR3aa: CATSGGHEQYF
CDR3nt: TGTGCCACCAGTGGGGGCCACGAGCAGTACTTC

v_gene: TRBV4-3
j_gene: TRBJ2-1
d_gene: NA
abundance: NA
CDR3aa: CASSRRGEPEQFF
CDR3nt: TGCGCCAGCAGCCGGAGGGGAGAGCCTGAGCAGTTCTTC

v_gene: TRBV28
j_gene: TRBJ2-5
d_gene: NA
abundance: NA
CDR3aa: CASSGGDSQGETQYF
CDR3nt: TGTGCCAGCAGTGGTGGGGACTCTCAAGGAGAGACCCAGTACTTC

v_gene: TRBV7-9
j_gene: TRBJ2-7
d_gene: TRBD2
abundance: many
CDR3aa: CASSGGLAGDDRSSYEQYF
CDR3nt: TGTGCCAGCAGCGGAGGACTAGCGGGAGACGACCGGAGCTCCTACGAGCAGTACTTC

v_gene: TRBV4-1
j_gene: TRBJ2-2
d_gene: NA
abundance: NA
CDR3aa: CASSQRTLNTGELFF
CDR3nt: TGCGCCAGCAGCCAACGGACTCTGAACACCGGGGAGCTGTTTTTT

v_gene: TRBV29-1
j_gene: TRBJ1-3
d_gene: NA
abundance: few
CDR3aa: CSVFGGVFGNTIYF
CDR3nt: TGCAGCGTTTTCGGAGGGGTCTTCGGAAACACCATATATTTT

v_gene: TRBV28
j_gene: TRBJ2-7
d_gene: NA
abundance: many
CDR3aa: CASSQQFRRKYEQYF
CDR3nt: TGTGCCAGCAGCCAACAGTTCCGGCGGAAGTACGAGCAGTACTTC

v_gene: TRBV5-1
j_gene: TRBJ2-7
d_gene: TRBD2
abundance: NA
CDR3aa: CASSLIAGGPTYEQYF
CDR3nt: TGCGCCAGCAGCTTGATAGCGGGAGGCCCTACCTACGAGCAGTACTTC

v_gene: TRBV9
j_gene: TRBJ2-1
d_gene: TRBD2
abundance: NA
CDR3aa: CASSVTSGSLNEQFF
CDR3nt: TGTGCCAGCAGCGTAACTAGCGGGAGCTTGAATGAGCAGTTCTTC

v_gene: TRBV12-3/TRBV12-4
j_gene: TRBJ2-2
d_gene: NA
abundance: NA
CDR3aa: CASSEARRGRTGELFF
CDR3nt: TGTGCCAGCAGCGAAGCGAGGAGGGGGCGGACCGGGGAGCTGTTTTTT

v_gene: TRBV5-6
j_gene: TRBJ2-5
d_gene: NA
abundance: NA
CDR3aa: CASSLTGGSETQYF
CDR3nt: TGTGCCAGCAGCTTAACTGGAGGTTCGGAGACCCAGTACTTC

v_gene: TRBV20-1
j_gene: TRBJ2-7
d_gene: TRBD2
abundance: NA
CDR3aa: CSASGLAGGRGGEQYF
CDR3nt: TGCAGTGCTAGTGGACTAGCGGGAGGGCGGGGAGGCGAGCAGTACTTC

v_gene: TRBV25-1
j_gene: TRBJ2-2
d_gene: NA
abundance: few
CDR3aa: CASSDLGFLGELFF
CDR3nt: TGTGCCAGCAGTGATTTGGGATTTTTAGGGGAGCTGTTTTTT

v_gene: TRBV20-1
j_gene: TRBJ2-1
d_gene: NA
abundance: few
CDR3aa: CSARDVLVKPNEQFF
CDR3nt: TGCAGTGCTAGAGATGTTCTAGTAAAACCAAATGAGCAGTTCTTC

v_gene: TRBV5-1
j_gene: TRBJ2-7
d_gene: NA
abundance: many
CDR3aa: CASSLVGQAYEQYF
CDR3nt: TGCGCCAGCAGCTTGGTCGGGCAGGCCTACGAGCAGTACTTC

v_gene: TRBV7-9
j_gene: TRBJ1-4
d_gene: NA
abundance: NA
CDR3aa: CASSLGTRFDEKLFF
CDR3nt: TGTGCCAGCAGCTTAGGCACCAGGTTTGATGAAAAACTGTTTTTT

v_gene: TRBV12-3/TRBV12-4
j_gene: TRBJ1-3
d_gene: NA
abundance: many
CDR3aa: CASSSRYRTGNTIYF
CDR3nt: TGTGCCAGCAGTTCCCGTTACCGGACTGGAAACACCATATATTTT

v_gene: TRBV12-3/TRBV12-4
j_gene: TRBJ2-1
d_gene: TRBD1
abundance: NA
CDR3aa: CASRDQGAFYNEQFF
CDR3nt: TGTGCCAGCAGAGATCAGGGGGCCTTTTACAATGAGCAGTTCTTC

v_gene: TRBV5-1
j_gene: TRBJ1-1
d_gene: NA
abundance: many
CDR3aa: CASSLDDRNTEAFF
CDR3nt: TGCGCCAGCAGCTTGGACGACAGGAACACTGAAGCTTTCTTT

v_gene: TRBV3-1
j_gene: TRBJ1-2
d_gene: TRBD1
abundance: NA
CDR3aa: CASSQDGAGQHYGYTF
CDR3nt: TGTGCCAGCAGCCAAGATGGTGCGGGACAGCACTATGGCTACACCTTC

v_gene: TRBV3-1
j_gene: TRBJ2-7
d_gene: NA
abundance: many
CDR3aa: CASTTGGGDEQYF
CDR3nt: TGTGCCAGCACCACCGGTGGAGGGGACGAGCAGTACTTC

v_gene: TRBV30
j_gene: TRBJ2-1
d_gene: TRBD2
abundance: many
CDR3aa: CAWSVAGGPRNEQFF
CDR3nt: TGTGCCTGGAGTGTGGCGGGAGGGCCCCGCAATGAGCAGTTCTTC

v_gene: TRBV24-1
j_gene: TRBJ2-5
d_gene: TRBD1
abundance: few
CDR3aa: CATSDAFGTGVETQYF
CDR3nt: TGTGCCACCAGTGATGCCTTCGGGACAGGGGTAGAGACCCAGTACTTC

v_gene: TRBV20-1
j_gene: TRBJ2-6
d_gene: NA
abundance: NA
CDR3aa: CSASRARSDLNSGANVLTF
CDR3nt: TGCAGTGCTAGTCGGGCCCGCAGTGACCTTAACTCTGGGGCCAACGTCCTGACTTTC

v_gene: TRBV6-1
j_gene: TRBJ1-1
d_gene: NA
abundance: many
CDR3aa: CASREGRTALAFF
CDR3nt: TGTGCCAGCAGGGAGGGTCGGACAGCCCTTGCTTTCTTT

v_gene: TRBV15
j_gene: TRBJ1-4
d_gene: NA
abundance: few
CDR3aa: CATRGLGKLFF
CDR3nt: TGTGCCACCAGGGGCTTGGGAAAACTGTTTTTT